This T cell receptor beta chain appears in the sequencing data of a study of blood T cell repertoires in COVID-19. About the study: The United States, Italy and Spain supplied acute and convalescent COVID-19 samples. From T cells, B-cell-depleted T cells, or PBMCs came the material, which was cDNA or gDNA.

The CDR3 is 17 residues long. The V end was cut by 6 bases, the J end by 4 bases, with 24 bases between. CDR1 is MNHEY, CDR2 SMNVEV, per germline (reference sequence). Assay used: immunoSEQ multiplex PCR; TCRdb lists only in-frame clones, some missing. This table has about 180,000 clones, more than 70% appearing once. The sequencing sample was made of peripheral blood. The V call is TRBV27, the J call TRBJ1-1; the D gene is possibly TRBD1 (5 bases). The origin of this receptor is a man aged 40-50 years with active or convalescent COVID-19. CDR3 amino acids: CASRPLRGRVGSTEAFF. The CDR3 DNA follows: TGTGCCAGCAGACCCCTCCGGGGGAGGGTAGGGAGCACTGAAGCTTTCTTT.